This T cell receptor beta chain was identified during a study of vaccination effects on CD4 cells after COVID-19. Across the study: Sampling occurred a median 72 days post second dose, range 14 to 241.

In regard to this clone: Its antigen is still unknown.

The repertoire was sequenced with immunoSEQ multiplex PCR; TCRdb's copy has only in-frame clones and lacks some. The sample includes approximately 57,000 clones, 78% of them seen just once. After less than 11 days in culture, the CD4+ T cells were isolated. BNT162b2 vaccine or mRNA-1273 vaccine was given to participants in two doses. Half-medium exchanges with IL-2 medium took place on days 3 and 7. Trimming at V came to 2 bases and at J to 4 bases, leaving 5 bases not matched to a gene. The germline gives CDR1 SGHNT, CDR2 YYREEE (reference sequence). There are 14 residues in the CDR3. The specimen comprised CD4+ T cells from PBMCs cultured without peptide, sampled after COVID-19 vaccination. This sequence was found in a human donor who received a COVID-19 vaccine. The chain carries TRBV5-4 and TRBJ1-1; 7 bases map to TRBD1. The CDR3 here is CASSLRDRGTEAFF. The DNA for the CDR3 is TGTGCCAGCAGCTTACGGGACAGAGGCACTGAAGCTTTCTTT.